These 32 T cell receptor beta chains originate from one sample sequenced in a study of T cell responses to AZD1222 COVID-19 vaccine. TCRdb's copy holds only in-frame clones and misses some; the assay was immunoSEQ multiplex PCR. Among about 110,000 clones listed, 87% were seen once. Sample: peripheral blood, taken on day 0 of AZD1222 vaccination. All receptors derive from an adult in good health.

The chain uses TRBV7-3 and TRBJ2-3; D may match TRBD1 or TRBD2 (6 bases each). This CDR3 region has 18 residues. V dropped 4 bases and J dropped 0 bases, with 20 bases sitting between them. Germline lookup yields CDR1 SGHTA and CDR2 FQGTGA. The CDR3 DNA sequence: TGTGCCAGCAGCTCTTCTAGTGGGGGGCCGCTGAGCACAGATACGCAGTATTTT. This sequence encodes CASSSSSGGPLSTDTQYF.

V and J are TRBV2 and TRBJ2-2; 12 positions match TRBD2. The germline CDR1 and CDR2 sequences are SNHLY and FYNNEI. J gave up 0 bases and V 1 base, and 9 bases lay outside the gene matches. The CDR3 is 20 amino acids. The DNA for the CDR3 is TGTGCCAGCAGTGAAGATTACCTAGCGGGGGGGATCGCGAACACCGGGGAGCTGTTTTTT. It yields the protein CASSEDYLAGGIANTGELFF.

The chain joins TRBV4-1 to TRBJ1-2, with 12 bases identical to TRBD1. Germline assignment: CDR1 MGHRA and CDR2 YSYEKL. The V and J ends lost 0 bases and 6 bases, in that order; junction bases with no gene match: 8. This CDR3 contains 17 residues. CDR3 DNA: TGCGCCAGCAGCCAAGAACCCGGGACAGGGGGCGCAAATGGCTACACCTTC. Translated, it gives CASSQEPGTGGANGYTF.

The chain carries TRBV6-5 and TRBJ1-1; 9 bases are a match to TRBD1. The V segment lost 6 bases and the J segment 3 bases; nucleotides outside the gene matches: 5. The CDR3 contains 14 residues. CDR1 MNHEY and CDR2 SVGAGI come from the germline V gene. In DNA form, the CDR3 reads TGTGCCAGCAGCCCGGACAGGGGATACACTGAAGCTTTCTTT. The encoded protein is CASSPDRGYTEAFF.

Of note for this clone: This specimen includes other DNA sequences encoding the same CDR3. The chain joins TRBV11-3 to TRBJ1-1; unclear D gene. CDR3 length equals 13 residues. The ends were cut back, 4 bases at V and 1 base at J, with 7 bases in the middle. CDR1 SGHNT and CDR2 YENEEA come from the germline V gene. The CDR3 reads CASSSRRNTEAFF. CDR3 nucleotide sequence: TGTGCCAGCAGCTCCCGTCGGAACACTGAAGCTTTCTTT.

The chain recombines TRBV19 with TRBJ1-1; D gene uncertain. The CDR3 covers 15 residues. V gave up 7 bases and J gave up 1 base, with 16 bases separating them. Per the germline V gene, CDR1 is LNHDA and CDR2 is SQIVND (reference sequence). DNA of the CDR3: TGTGCCAGTATTACGCTGACCGGGCGGAACACTGAAGCTTTCTTT. It is translated as CASITLTGRNTEAFF.

The chain employs TRBV6-5 and TRBJ1-3; D call uncertain. The V end lost 0 bases, the J end lost 4 bases, and 7 bases lay between the germline ends. The CDR3 consists of 14 residues. Per the germline V gene, CDR1 is MNHEY and CDR2 is SVGAGI. DNA for the CDR3: TGTGCCAGCAGTTACTCGGAGCTCGGAAACACCATATATTTT. It is translated as CASSYSELGNTIYF.

The V and J genes are TRBV6-5 and TRBJ1-2; 7 positions match TRBD1. From germline, CDR1 is MNHEY and CDR2 SVGAGI. The CDR3 is 16 amino acids. V shed 0 bases, J shed 8 bases, and the junction held 12 bases outside the gene matches. CDR3 in DNA: TGTGCCAGCAGTTACTCGATACGGGACAGCGAACGAGGCTACACCTTC. Residues: CASSYSIRDSERGYTF.

This clone was detected only a few times. V usage is TRBV6-5 and J usage is TRBJ2-7; D assignment may be TRBD1 or TRBD2 (5 bases each). This CDR3 spans 13 amino acids. V shed 5 bases and J shed 3 bases, with 11 bases lying between them. Looked up from germline, CDR1 is MNHEY and CDR2 is SVGAGI. The CDR3 loop reads CASSTPGHYEQYF. The CDR3 coding sequence is TGTGCCAGCAGTACCCCGGGGCACTACGAGCAGTACTTC.

The V and J genes are TRBV11-2 and TRBJ1-1; D gene unclear. This CDR3 is built from 13 residues. Germline-derived CDR1 and CDR2 are SGHAT and FQNNGV. Trimming stripped 0 bases from V and 3 bases from J, with 5 bases between. The chain's CDR3 is CASSLDLYTEAFF. CDR3 in DNA: TGTGCCAGCAGCTTAGATCTATACACTGAAGCTTTCTTT.

The chain is built from TRBV10-3 and TRBJ2-7; 11 bases are shared with TRBD1. The trim removed 4 bases at V and 6 bases at J, leaving 2 bases unmatched. The germline V gene has CDR1 ENHRY and CDR2 SYGVKD. CDR3 length: 13 amino acids. CDR3 nucleotides: TGTGCCATCAGTGTGGGACAGGGGGGCGAGCAGTACTTC. The encoded protein is CAISVGQGGEQYF.

The chain couples TRBV2 to TRBJ1-2; 8 positions agree with TRBD1. With V trimmed by 5 bases and J by 4 bases, 6 bases remained unmatched. CDR3 length: 14 amino acids. The germline V gene has CDR1 SNHLY and CDR2 FYNNEI. The CDR3 DNA reads as TGTGCCAGCAGTCCCGGGACAGGTATCTATGGCTACACCTTC. Its translation is CASSPGTGIYGYTF.

This clone came up once. V is TRBV7-2 and J is TRBJ2-3, with D uncertain. Germline-derived CDR1 and CDR2 are SGHTA and FQGNSA. This CDR3 has 14 residues. V shed 1 base and J shed 6 bases, with 11 bases lying between them. The CDR3 sequence: CASSLGGVRDTQYF. Here the CDR3 DNA reads TGTGCCAGCAGCTTAGGTGGAGTCAGGGATACGCAGTATTTT.

This chain connects TRBV7-9 to TRBJ1-3; a weak D match, TRBD1 (5 bases). Germline CDR1 reads SEHNR; CDR2 reads FQNEAQ (reference sequence). The CDR3 runs to 16 residues. V was cut by 6 bases and J by 4 bases, with 19 bases left in between. CDR3 amino acids: CASSPGRGVFGNTIYF. CDR3 in DNA: TGTGCCAGCAGTCCCGGCAGAGGGGTATTCGGAAACACCATATATTTT.

The rearrangement uses TRBV5-1 and TRBJ2-1; 13 bases agree with TRBD2. CDR3 length: 15 residues. V lost 0 bases, J lost 6 bases, and 0 bases stayed unmatched. The germline CDR1 and CDR2 sequences are SGHRS and YFSETQ. CDR3 amino acids: CASSLGTSGSNEQFF. CDR3 bases: TGCGCCAGCAGCTTGGGGACTAGCGGGAGCAATGAGCAGTTCTTC.

The V gene is TRBV10-3, the J gene TRBJ1-6; weak D call: TRBD1 (5 bases). The germline CDR1 and CDR2 sequences are ENHRY and SYGVKD. This CDR3 has 14 amino acids. Trimming took 6 bases from V and 10 from J, leaving 16 bases between them. CDR3 coding DNA: TGTGCCATCAGACCGGGAGCCGAGGGGTCACCCCTCCACTTT. It is translated as CAIRPGAEGSPLHF.

This clone was counted a single time. Other DNA variants within this sample encode the same CDR3. This chain uses TRBV6-5 with TRBJ1-1, with D perhaps matching TRBD1 (5 bases). CDR1 and CDR2 from the germline V gene are MNHEY and SVGAGI. The CDR3 spans 13 residues. V lost 3 bases, J lost 1 base, and 6 bases lay in between. The DNA of the CDR3 is TGTGCCAGCAGTTATGGGGGGAACACTGAAGCTTTCTTT. This sequence encodes CASSYGGNTEAFF.

To note about this clone: This same CDR3 is encoded by further DNA sequences in the sample. V usage is TRBV6-5 and J usage is TRBJ1-1, with D hard to call. The CDR3 contains 12 residues. V lost 2 bases and J 1 base, leaving 2 bases between the germline ends. The germline gives CDR1 MNHEY, CDR2 SVGAGI. The CDR3 DNA reads as TGTGCCAGCAGTTACAGGAACACTGAAGCTTTCTTT. Its translation: CASSYRNTEAFF.

CDR3 in amino acids: CASEPKQGPGEPQHF. The CDR3 bases are TGTGCCAGCGAACCTAAACAGGGCCCCGGGGAGCCCCAGCATTTT. V usage is TRBV27 and J usage is TRBJ1-5; TRBD1 is a possible D gene (6 bases). The germline CDR1 and CDR2 sequences are MNHEY and SMNVEV (reference sequence). CDR3 length equals 15 residues. Trimming took off 8 bases at V and 8 bases at J, with 22 bases between the two ends.

The chain has TRBV12-3 or TRBV12-4 and TRBJ2-7; TRBD1 might be the D (6 bases). Trimming removed 8 bases at V and 3 bases at J, with 14 bases between. The CDR3 covers 13 residues. The CDR3: CASCSQGNYEQYF. For the CDR3, the DNA is TGTGCCAGCTGTTCCCAGGGGAACTACGAGCAGTACTTC.

The chain has TRBV6-2 or TRBV6-3 and TRBJ2-2; 13 nucleotides agree with TRBD2. The CDR3 spans 20 residues. The trim removed 2 bases at V and 0 bases at J, leaving 9 bases unmatched. CDR1 is MNHEY, CDR2 SVGEGT, per germline. The DNA for the CDR3 is TGTGCCAGCAGTTACCCCACTCCTGGACTAGCGGGGGCGAACACCGGGGAGCTGTTTTTT. It encodes CASSYPTPGLAGANTGELFF.

The chain couples TRBV3-1 (or the pseudogene TRBV3-2) to TRBJ1-1, with a tentative D call TRBD1 (5 bases). The CDR3 extends over 12 amino acids. The V end lost 9 bases, the J end lost 5 bases, and 13 bases lay between the germline ends. Germline V gene data show CDR1 as LGHDT and CDR2 as YNNKEL (reference sequence). CDR3 amino acids: CASWGVGTEAFF. DNA for the CDR3: TGTGCCAGTTGGGGGGTGGGGACTGAAGCTTTCTTT.

Here the CDR3 reads CASGTYGYTF. The CDR3 nucleotides are TGTGCCAGTGGGACCTATGGCTACACCTTC. The chain recombines TRBV19 with TRBJ1-2, with a possible D match to TRBD1 (5 bases). CDR1 and CDR2 (germline): LNHDA, SQIVND (reference sequence). CDR3 length equals 10 residues. V gave up 8 bases and J gave up 4 bases, with 5 bases separating them. The full variable domain, completed using reference TRBV19 and TRBJ1-2, is DGGITQSPKYLFRKEGQNVTLSCEQNLNHDAMYWYRQDPGQGLRLIYYSQIVNDFQKGDIAEGYSVSREKKESFPLTVTSAQKNPTAFYLCASGTYGYTFGSGTRLTVV.

The chain recombines TRBV19 with TRBJ2-1; D is uncertain. This CDR3 comprises 13 residues. CDR1 and CDR2 (germline): LNHDA, SQIVND (reference sequence). Trimming stripped 3 bases from V and 6 bases from J, with 9 bases between. The CDR3 bases are TGTGCCAGTAGTATCTACCAGACCAATGAGCAGTTCTTC. It codes for CASSIYQTNEQFF.

V is TRBV14 and J is TRBJ1-2; no clear D gene. This CDR3 is 12 amino acids long. V was trimmed by 0 bases and J by 1 base, leaving 0 bases between them. Per germline, CDR1 SGHDN and CDR2 FVKESK. The CDR3 here is CASSQDNYGYTF. CDR3 DNA: TGTGCCAGCAGCCAAGATAACTATGGCTACACCTTC.

This clone was counted a few times. The chain carries TRBV19 and TRBJ2-7, with 9 bases matching TRBD1. V shed 8 bases, J shed 1 base, and the junction held 0 bases outside the gene matches. CDR3 length equals 12 residues. Germline values: CDR1 LNHDA, CDR2 SQIVND (reference sequence). This CDR3 reads CASGQGSYEQYF. The CDR3 nucleotides read TGTGCCAGTGGACAGGGGTCCTACGAGCAGTACTTC. The full variable domain, its missing parts supplied by reference TRBV19 and TRBJ2-7, is DGGITQSPKYLFRKEGQNVTLSCEQNLNHDAMYWYRQDPGQGLRLIYYSQIVNDFQKGDIAEGYSVSREKKESFPLTVTSAQKNPTAFYLCASGQGSYEQYFGPGTRLTVT.

The J gene is TRBJ2-1, the V gene TRBV9; 13 nucleotides align to TRBD2. This CDR3 is built from 15 residues. Germline-derived CDR1 and CDR2 are SGDLS and YYNGEE. The V segment lost 3 bases and the J segment 6 bases; nucleotides outside the gene matches: 3. CDR3 residues: CASSAGLAGANEQFF. The CDR3 nucleotides are TGTGCCAGCAGCGCCGGACTAGCGGGAGCCAATGAGCAGTTCTTC.

The chain has TRBV29-1 and TRBJ2-7; D is uncertain. With 0 bases removed from V and 0 bases from J, the gap between germline ends came to 9 bases. CDR3 length equals 14 residues. Germline loops: CDR1 SQVTM, CDR2 ANQGSEA. CDR3 protein: CSVEDPGYSYEQYF. DNA for the CDR3: TGCAGCGTTGAAGATCCCGGGTACTCCTACGAGCAGTACTTC.

In this sample, this clone turned up a few times. The CDR3 DNA follows: TGTGCCAGCTCTCAGGGGATTGGTTCACCCCTCCACTTT. Protein product: CASSQGIGSPLHF. The chain joins TRBV5-5 to TRBJ1-6, with a possible D match to TRBD1 (6 bases). Per the germline V gene, CDR1 is SGHKS and CDR2 is YYEKEE (reference sequence). Trimming removed 7 bases at V and 9 bases at J, with 14 bases between. The CDR3 loop spans 13 amino acids. Full variable domain (remainder filled in from reference TRBV5-5 and TRBJ1-6): DAGVTQSPTHLIKTRGQQVTLRCSPISGHKSVSWYQQVLGQGPQFIFQYYEKEERGRGNFPDRFSARQFPNYSSELNVNALLLGDSALYLCASSQGIGSPLHFGNGTRLTVT.

The V gene is TRBV18, the J gene TRBJ1-3; D not resolved. The ends were cut back, 3 bases at V and 4 bases at J, with 10 bases in the middle. CDR3 length: 14 amino acids. Germline V CDR1 and CDR2: KGHSH, LQKENI. CDR3 coding DNA: TGTGCCAGCTCACCGGAGGGTGTGGGAAACACCATATATTTT. Its protein is CASSPEGVGNTIYF.

The genes are TRBV5-4 and TRBJ1-1; D not resolved. Germline V CDR1 and CDR2: SGHNT, YYREEE (reference sequence). Between the trimmed V and J ends, which lost 4 bases and 1 base, there was a span of 5 bases. The CDR3 sequence is 12 residues long. CDR3 coding DNA: TGTGCCAGCAGCGAATGGAACACTGAAGCTTTCTTT. This sequence encodes CASSEWNTEAFF.

This chain uses TRBV11-3 with TRBJ1-1; 9 bases are a match to TRBD1. There are 12 residues in the CDR3. With V trimmed by 5 bases and J by 8 bases, 3 bases remained unmatched. Germline V gene sequence: CDR1 SGHNT, CDR2 YENEEA. CDR3 nucleotides: TGTGCCAGCAGCACACAGGGGGCGGAAGCTTTCTTT. Translating gives CASSTQGAEAFF.